This passage covers 27 T cell receptor beta chains from one sample sequenced in a study of control samples from healthy donors and cancer patients. The repertoire was sequenced with immunoSEQ multiplex PCR; TCRdb's copy has only in-frame clones and lacks some. This sample yields about 100,000 clones, of which about 90% are seen a single time; 15% to 20% belongs to the top ten. Source material: blood. The receptor set was obtained from a woman aged 45 to 65 in good health.

The J gene is TRBJ1-5, the V gene TRBV24-1, with unresolved D. Germline lookup yields CDR1 KGHDR and CDR2 SFDVKD. The CDR3 runs 14 residues. V lost 7 bases and J lost 3, with 12 bases in between. The CDR3 DNA reads as TGTGCCACCAGCCTAGACGGGAACAATCAGCCCCAGCATTTT. Translated: CATSLDGNNQPQHF.

This clone was picked up a small number of times. V usage is TRBV7-9 and J usage is TRBJ2-1, with TRBD2 identical over 7 bases. The V gene end was trimmed by 8 bases and the J gene end by 3 bases; junction bases not matched to a gene: 13. Germline V CDR1 and CDR2: SEHNR, FQNEAQ (reference sequence). This CDR3 contains 16 residues. CDR3 region: CASLRPSGYLYNEQFF. The CDR3 DNA sequence: TGTGCCAGCCTTCGCCCTAGCGGATACCTCTACAATGAGCAGTTCTTC.

The sample holds one count of this clone. V gene TRBV7-3 combines with J gene TRBJ2-1; perhaps TRBD1 as D (6 bases). This CDR3 has 21 residues. V gave up 3 bases and J gave up 2 bases, with 29 bases separating them. In germline, CDR1 is SGHTA, CDR2 FQGTGA. The CDR3 is CASSFLNRPAIQGRTYNEQFF. CDR3 bases: TGTGCCAGCAGCTTCCTTAATCGACCTGCGATACAGGGTAGGACCTACAATGAGCAGTTCTTC.

This clone appeared a few times. This sequence joins TRBV6-1 and TRBJ2-1, with D perhaps TRBD1 (5 bases). The CDR3 totals 15 residues. The germline gives CDR1 MNHNS, CDR2 SASEGT. Trimming stripped 2 bases from V and 6 bases from J, with 14 bases between. CDR3 loop: CASSENLQGLNEQFF. CDR3 sequence (DNA): TGTGCCAGCAGTGAAAATCTGCAGGGCCTCAATGAGCAGTTCTTC.

The chain uses TRBV27 and TRBJ1-5; TRBD1 agrees at 8 bases. This CDR3 region has 15 residues. Germline V gene sequence: CDR1 MNHEY, CDR2 SMNVEV (reference sequence). J gave up 3 bases and V 5 bases, and 6 bases lay outside the gene matches. CDR3 region: CASSQWTGSNQPQHF. CDR3 nucleotides: TGTGCCAGCAGTCAGTGGACAGGGTCCAATCAGCCCCAGCATTTT.

The chain couples TRBV5-1 to TRBJ2-5, with 7 nucleotides matching TRBD1. The CDR3 totals 14 residues. V lost 0 bases to trimming and J lost 2 bases; unmatched junction nucleotides: 1. Germline V gene sequence: CDR1 SGHRS, CDR2 YFSETQ. The CDR3 DNA follows: TGCGCCAGCAGCTTGGAGGGACAGCAAGAGACCCAGTACTTC. It yields the protein CASSLEGQQETQYF.

CDR3 nucleotides: TGCGCCAGCGCCTCTTCAGTATCTGGGGCCAACGTCCTGACTTTC. Its protein is CASASSVSGANVLTF. The chain carries TRBV5-1 and TRBJ2-6; D remains ambiguous. The CDR3 covers 15 residues. Germline V lookup: CDR1 SGHRS, CDR2 YFSETQ. V lost 7 bases, J lost 1 base, and 12 bases lay in between.

V is TRBV4-1 and J is TRBJ2-3, with 8 bases identical to TRBD1. From germline, CDR1 is MGHRA and CDR2 YSYEKL. This CDR3 is built from 20 residues. V lost 0 bases, J lost 0 bases, and 14 bases stayed unmatched. CDR3 DNA: TGCGCCAGCAGCCAAGAATGGGCAGGGGGCGGACGTTATAGCACAGATACGCAGTATTTT. Its protein is CASSQEWAGGGRYSTDTQYF.

This clone came up a few times. J is TRBJ2-2 and V is TRBV5-6; 7 bases are shared with TRBD1. This CDR3 is built from 15 residues. With V trimmed by 0 bases and J by 6 bases, 5 bases remained unmatched. Looked up from germline, CDR1 is SGHDT and CDR2 is YYEEEE. In DNA form, the CDR3 reads TGTGCCAGCAGCTTGGCTCCCGGGACAGCCGGGGAGCTGTTTTTT. Translated, it gives CASSLAPGTAGELFF.

The chain carries TRBV12-2 and TRBJ1-5. TRBV12-2 is labeled a pseudogene. The CDR3 is 15 amino acids. CDR3 in DNA: TGTGCAAGTCGCTTACTAGTCGGGTGGTATCAGCCCCAGCATTTT. Protein: CASRLLVGWYQPQHF.

This clone showed up just a few times. This rearrangement joins TRBV6-5 to TRBJ2-1; D gene ambiguous. The V gene lost 4 bases and the J gene lost 4 bases, with 17 bases spanning the gap. The CDR3 contains 16 residues. The germline gives CDR1 MNHEY, CDR2 SVGAGI. CDR3 bases: TGTGCCAGCAGTTCCCTACTACGGCCGCGGTACAATGAGCAGTTCTTC. This gives the protein CASSSLLRPRYNEQFF.

This chain joins TRBV11-1 and TRBJ1-1; tentative D call: TRBD1 (6 bases). There are 16 residues in the CDR3. V was clipped by 6 bases and J by 1 base, with 18 bases between them. Germline loops: CDR1 SGHAT, CDR2 FQDESV (reference sequence). The CDR3 loop is CASSSNPGARNTEAFF. DNA for the CDR3: TGTGCCAGCAGTTCTAACCCAGGGGCCCGGAACACTGAAGCTTTCTTT.

In its sample, this clone was seen a few times. This chain connects TRBV7-9 to TRBJ2-1; 11 bases agree with TRBD2. The CDR3 extends over 14 amino acids. V shed 7 bases and J 7 bases; nucleotides not matched to a gene: 6. Germline CDR1 is SEHNR and CDR2 is FQNEAQ (reference sequence). The chain's CDR3 is CASTSGRRGNEQFF. In DNA, the CDR3 is TGTGCCAGCACTAGCGGGAGGAGGGGGAATGAGCAGTTCTTC.

The genes are TRBV18 and TRBJ2-1; 10 bases agree with TRBD2. In germline, CDR1 is KGHSH, CDR2 LQKENI. The CDR3 is 16 amino acids. The V gene end was trimmed by 4 bases and the J gene end by 8 bases; junction bases not matched to a gene: 11. CDR3 nucleotides: TGTGCCAGCTCACTGTTAGCGGGGGGCCCGGGGGATGAGCAGTTCTTC. This codes for CASSLLAGGPGDEQFF.

This clone was detected once. This chain links TRBV3-1 (or the pseudogene TRBV3-2) with TRBJ1-3; D unclear. V lost 5 bases and J lost 2, with 4 bases in between. There are 12 residues in the CDR3. Germline V gives CDR1 LGHDT, CDR2 YNNKEL (reference sequence). The CDR3 bases are TGTGCCAGCAGCAGGGCTGGAAACACCATATATTTT. Translation: CASSRAGNTIYF.

The chain employs TRBV27 and TRBJ1-5; D unclear. V was cut by 11 bases and J by 2 bases, with 16 bases left in between. There are 14 residues in the CDR3. Germline V lookup: CDR1 MNHEY, CDR2 SMNVEV (reference sequence). The DNA for the CDR3 is TGTGCCGCAGCAAAGAGAGGAGGCAATCAGCCCCAGCATTTT. Its translation: CAAAKRGGNQPQHF.

The rearrangement joins TRBV7-2 to TRBJ2-3; 9 bases fit TRBD2. Trimming cost V 5 bases and J 3 bases; bases outside gene matches: 18. Germline-derived CDR1 and CDR2 are SGHTA and FQGNSA. The CDR3 consists of 19 residues. CDR3 amino acids: CASSVNAVIAGETTDTQYF. The CDR3 bases are TGTGCCAGCAGCGTAAACGCCGTTATAGCGGGAGAAACGACAGATACGCAGTATTTT.

This chain connects TRBV18 to TRBJ1-1; TRBD1 agrees at 7 bases. The V segment lost 4 bases and the J segment 4 bases; nucleotides outside the gene matches: 6. This CDR3 is 14 amino acids long. The germline V gene has CDR1 KGHSH and CDR2 LQKENI. The CDR3 loop reads CASSRPDRATEAFF. DNA of the CDR3: TGTGCCAGCTCACGACCAGACAGGGCCACTGAAGCTTTCTTT.

The chain combines TRBV6-2 or TRBV6-3 with TRBJ2-3; 7 bases map to TRBD1. V shed 0 bases, J shed 6 bases, and the junction held 12 bases outside the gene matches. CDR3 length equals 17 residues. CDR1 is MNHEY, CDR2 SVGEGT, per germline. The DNA of the CDR3 is TGTGCCAGCAGTTACTCTTGGGACAGCCTTTCGCTGGATACGCAGTATTTT. Translated: CASSYSWDSLSLDTQYF.

This clone came up a few times. J is TRBJ2-2 and V is TRBV6-5; a possible D gene is TRBD1 (6 bases). The CDR3 consists of 15 residues. Germline V gene sequence: CDR1 MNHEY, CDR2 SVGAGI. V dropped 2 bases and J dropped 1 base, with 8 bases sitting between them. CDR3 protein: CASSYGTKNTGELFF. CDR3 nucleotide sequence: TGTGCCAGCAGTTACGGGACAAAGAACACCGGGGAGCTGTTTTTT.

The chain joins TRBV6-6 to TRBJ1-4, with unresolved D. In germline, CDR1 is MNHNY, CDR2 SVGAGI (reference sequence). The germline V and J ends were trimmed by 6 bases and 3 bases, with 14 bases remaining between them. This CDR3 spans 15 amino acids. This CDR3 reads CASRSQGRPNEKLFF. DNA for the CDR3: TGTGCCAGCAGATCCCAAGGGAGGCCTAATGAAAAACTGTTTTTT.

The J gene is TRBJ2-5, the V gene TRBV28; D uncertain. This CDR3 has 13 residues. Germline V gives CDR1 MDHEN, CDR2 SYDVKM. Trimming left V 3 bases short and J 3 bases short, with 8 bases between. The CDR3 DNA sequence: TGTGCCAGCAGTTTCCCGGGCAAAGAGACCCAGTACTTC. Encoded protein: CASSFPGKETQYF.

The chain links TRBV5-5 to TRBJ2-3; D is uncertain. The V gene's germline CDR1 is SGHKS and CDR2 YYEKEE (reference sequence). The CDR3 runs to 13 residues. V was clipped by 5 bases and J by 3 bases, with 10 bases between them. This CDR3 is CASSPSTTDTQYF. The CDR3 DNA is TGTGCCAGCAGTCCCAGTACGACAGATACGCAGTATTTT.

J is TRBJ2-1 and V is TRBV11-3; a possible D gene is TRBD2 (6 bases). CDR3 length: 14 residues. CDR1 SGHNT and CDR2 YENEEA come from the germline V gene. Trimming took 6 bases from V and 1 from J, leaving 10 bases between them. The CDR3 here is CASSLGGSYNEQFF. The DNA of the CDR3 is TGTGCCAGCAGTCTGGGGGGATCCTACAATGAGCAGTTCTTC.

This clone was picked up one time. This rearrangement joins TRBV6-1 to TRBJ2-1; D gene uncertain. The germline V and J ends were trimmed by 3 bases and 7 bases, with 7 bases remaining between them. Per germline, CDR1 MNHNS and CDR2 SASEGT. The CDR3 is 12 amino acids. CDR3 amino acids: CASSDQANEQFF. The CDR3 DNA reads as TGTGCCAGCAGTGATCAGGCTAATGAGCAGTTCTTC.

This clone was counted a single time. This chain connects TRBV19 to TRBJ2-5, with 7 bases that match TRBD1. CDR3 length: 15 residues. The germline V gene has CDR1 LNHDA and CDR2 SQIVND (reference sequence). The ends lost 4 bases at V and 5 bases at J; junction bases unmatched: 10. The CDR3 loop is CASSTTGAFVETQYF. Written as DNA, the CDR3 is TGTGCCAGTAGTACAACAGGGGCTTTTGTGGAGACCCAGTACTTC.

This sequence joins TRBV30 and TRBJ2-1; D not resolved. V shed 0 bases and J shed 8 bases, with 5 bases lying between them. The CDR3 length is 11 residues. CDR1 is GTSNPN and CDR2 is SVGIG in the germline V gene (reference sequence). The CDR3 sequence is CAWSVLYEQFF. The CDR3 nucleotides read TGTGCCTGGAGTGTATTATATGAGCAGTTCTTC.